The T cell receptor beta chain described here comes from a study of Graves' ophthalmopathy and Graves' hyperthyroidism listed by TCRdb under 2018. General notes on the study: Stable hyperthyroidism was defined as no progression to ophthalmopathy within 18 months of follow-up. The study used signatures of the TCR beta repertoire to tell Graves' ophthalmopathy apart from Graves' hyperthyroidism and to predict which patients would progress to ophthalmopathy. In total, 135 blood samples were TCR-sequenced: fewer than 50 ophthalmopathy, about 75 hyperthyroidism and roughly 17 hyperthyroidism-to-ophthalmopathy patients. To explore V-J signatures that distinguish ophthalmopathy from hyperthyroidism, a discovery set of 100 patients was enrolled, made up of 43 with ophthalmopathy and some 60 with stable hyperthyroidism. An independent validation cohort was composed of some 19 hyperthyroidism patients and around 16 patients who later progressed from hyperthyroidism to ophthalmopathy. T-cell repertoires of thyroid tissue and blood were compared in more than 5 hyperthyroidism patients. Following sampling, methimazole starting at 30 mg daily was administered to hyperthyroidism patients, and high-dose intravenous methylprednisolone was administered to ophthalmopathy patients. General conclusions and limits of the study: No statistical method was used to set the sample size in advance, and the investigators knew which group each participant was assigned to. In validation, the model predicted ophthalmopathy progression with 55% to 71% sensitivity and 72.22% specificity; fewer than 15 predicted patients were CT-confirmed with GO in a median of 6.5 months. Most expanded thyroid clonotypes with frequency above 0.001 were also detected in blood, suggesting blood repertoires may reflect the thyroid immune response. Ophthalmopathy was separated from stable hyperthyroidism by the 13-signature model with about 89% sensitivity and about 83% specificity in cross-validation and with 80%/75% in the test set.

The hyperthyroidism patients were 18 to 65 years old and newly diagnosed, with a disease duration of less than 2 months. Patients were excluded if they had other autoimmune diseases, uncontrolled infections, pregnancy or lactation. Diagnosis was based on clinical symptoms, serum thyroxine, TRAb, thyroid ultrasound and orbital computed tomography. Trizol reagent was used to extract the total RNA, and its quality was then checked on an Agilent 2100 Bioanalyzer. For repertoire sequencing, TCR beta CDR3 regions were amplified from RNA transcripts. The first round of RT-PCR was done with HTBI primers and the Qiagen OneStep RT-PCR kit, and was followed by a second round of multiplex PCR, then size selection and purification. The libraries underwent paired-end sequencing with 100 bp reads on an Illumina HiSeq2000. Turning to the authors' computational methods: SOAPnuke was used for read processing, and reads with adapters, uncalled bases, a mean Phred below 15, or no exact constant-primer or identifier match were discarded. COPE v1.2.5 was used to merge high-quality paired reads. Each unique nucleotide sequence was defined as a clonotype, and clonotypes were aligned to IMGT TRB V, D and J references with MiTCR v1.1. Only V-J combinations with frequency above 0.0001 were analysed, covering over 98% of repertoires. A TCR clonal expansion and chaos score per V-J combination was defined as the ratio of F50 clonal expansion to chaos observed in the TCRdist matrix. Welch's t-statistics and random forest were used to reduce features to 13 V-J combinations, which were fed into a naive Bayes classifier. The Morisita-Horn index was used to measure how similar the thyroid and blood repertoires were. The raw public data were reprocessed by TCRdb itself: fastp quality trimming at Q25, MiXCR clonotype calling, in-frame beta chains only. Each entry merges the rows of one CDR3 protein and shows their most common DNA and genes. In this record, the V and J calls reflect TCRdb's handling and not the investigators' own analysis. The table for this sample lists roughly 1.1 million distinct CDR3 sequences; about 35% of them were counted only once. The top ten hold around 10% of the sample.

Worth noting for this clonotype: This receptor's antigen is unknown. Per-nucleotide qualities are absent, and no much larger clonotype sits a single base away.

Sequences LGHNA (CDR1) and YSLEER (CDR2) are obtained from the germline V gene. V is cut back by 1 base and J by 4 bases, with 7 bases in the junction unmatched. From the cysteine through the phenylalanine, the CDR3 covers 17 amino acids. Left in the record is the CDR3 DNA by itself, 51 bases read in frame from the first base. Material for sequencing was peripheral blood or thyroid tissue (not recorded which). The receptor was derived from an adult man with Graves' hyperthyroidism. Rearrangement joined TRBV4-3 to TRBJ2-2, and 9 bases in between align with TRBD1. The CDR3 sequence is CASSQGPGTGSTGELFF. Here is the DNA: TGCGCCAGCAGCCAAGGCCCCGGGACAGGGTCCACCGGGGAGCTGTTTTTT.